This record covers a single T cell receptor (beta chain). This sample also contains other DNA sequences that code for the same CDR3. These data originate in a study of shared clonotypes between healthy human individuals. CDR1 is MDHEN and CDR2 is SYDVKM in the germline V gene. This CDR3 contains 12 residues. Trimming pared 2 bases from V and 3 bases from J, leaving 3 bases between. The repertoire was sequenced with immunoSEQ multiplex PCR; TCRdb's copy has only in-frame clones and lacks some. The sample includes millions of clones, 93% of them seen just once. The clonotype was recovered from a man between 18 and 29 years old in good health. Some clones in this sample may be carry-over from other donors' samples. V and J are TRBV28 and TRBJ2-3; D gene uncertain. Sequenced material: naive CD4+ T cells from PBMCs. Noted subset: CD45RA+ positively selected. CDR3 protein: CASSLATDTQYF. The CDR3, as DNA: TGTGCCAGCAGTTTAGCTACAGATACGCAGTATTTT.